The following is a TCR beta chain sequence with its context. Its antigen is currently not known. The input lacks base qualities; no much larger clone sits a single base away. The data are from a study of preoperative IRX-2 immunotherapy in early breast cancer (dated by TCRdb to the late 2010s). Libraries were made using the immunoSEQ multiplex PCR assay. TCRdb carries this immuneACCESS record with in-frame sequences only. Its versions omit some clonotypes, under half of them owing to an unresolved V gene in the studies checked, with the rest unexplained. This sample has about 98,000 clones in its table, and just over 85% of those were observed once. About 1.9% of the sample comes from the top ten. The CDR3 spans 17 residues, from the cysteine through the phenylalanine. Here the CDR3 DNA is all that survives: 51 bases in frame from base 1. V is pruned by 4 bases and J by 1 base, leaving 13 bases of the junction without a gene match. Sequences LNHDA (CDR1) and SQIVND (CDR2) are obtained from the germline V gene (reference sequence).

This specimen's treatment or condition label, per the study, means: preoperative locoregional IRX-2 cytokine immunotherapy. The samples were obtained from a phase Ib study that tested preoperative, locoregional IRX-2 cytokine immunotherapy designed to prime immune responses. Patients with early-stage breast cancer who were given IRX-2 before surgery served as donors. The V gene is TRBV19 and the J gene is TRBJ2-7; 7 bases in the junction line up with TRBD2. Sequenced material: tumor tissue, taken after IRX-2 immunotherapy. The receptor was isolated from a human donor with breast cancer. The nucleotide sequence is given as TGTGCCAGTAGTAGGCACCGCCGGGACTACCTTTCCTACGAGCAGTACTTC. It translates as CASSRHRRDYLSYEQYF.